This TCR beta chain derives from a study of T cells in Graves' hyperthyroidism and ophthalmopathy. Findings of the study overall: Median prediction lead before ophthalmopathy onset was 5 to 7.5 months with the model. Clonotypes that were expanded in thyroid above 0.001 mostly appeared in blood too.

There are many counts of this clonotype. The antigen is undetermined. CDR1 and CDR2 (germline): SEHNR, FQNEAQ (reference sequence). CDR3 length equals 13 residues. V gave up 3 bases and J gave up 5 bases; unmatched junction bases: 2. Reasons for excluding patients were uncontrolled infection, other autoimmune disease, pregnancy or lactation. Diagnosing involved the use of clinical symptoms, serum thyroxine and TRAb, thyroid ultrasound and orbital computed tomography. Amplification of TCR beta CDR3 regions was performed using RNA transcripts as template. In the first-round RT-PCR of the TCR CDR3, the HTBI primer set was used. Via MiXCR, TCRdb re-called the multiplex PCR reads, giving one row per CDR3 protein. This table has about 640,000 distinct CDR3 sequences, just under 45% appearing once.

The rearrangement uses TRBV7-9 and TRBJ1-2; 8 nucleotides align to TRBD1. Source material: peripheral blood or thyroid tissue (not recorded which). The origin of this receptor is an adult man with Graves' disease, either hyperthyroidism or ophthalmopathy (not recorded which). CDR3: CASSLTGEYGYTF. Written as DNA, the CDR3 is TGTGCCAGCAGCTTGACAGGGGAGTATGGCTACACCTTC. Full variable domain (remainder filled in from reference TRBV7-9 and TRBJ1-2): DTGVSQNPRHKITKRGQNVTFRCDPISEHNRLYWYRQTLGQGPEFLTYFQNEAQLEKSRLLSDRFSAERPKGSFSTLEIQRTEQGDSAMYLCASSLTGEYGYTFGSGTRLTVV.